This T cell receptor (beta chain) was found in a study of PD-1 blockade in classical Hodgkin lymphoma (dated by TCRdb to 2019 to 2021). Concerning the study at large: Nivolumab dosing was 3 mg/kg intravenously every 2 weeks, continuing until either disease progression or unacceptable toxicity. The study used CyTOF and TCR beta sequencing to define a peripheral blood immune signature of response to PD-1 blockade in classical Hodgkin lymphoma.

Results the study describes overall, beyond this receptor: Baseline diversity similar to that of newly diagnosed patients was observed in trial patients achieving complete response, whereas significantly lower diversity was observed in partial responders and progressors. The study was restricted to a single clinical trial cohort, and the causes of repertoire differences, possibly disease activity or prior therapy, were left undefined. By C4D1, a significant rise was seen in CD4+ TCR diversity but not in CD8+ TCR diversity (p=0.0027 vs p=0.16), and the rise was most apparent among complete responders (p=0.02). Lower diversity was observed in patients in whom nivolumab was started less than 1 year after ASCT, and these patients were excluded from later analyses so that confounding by immune reconstitution would be avoided. Baseline TCR diversity was reported as lower in newly diagnosed patients than in healthy donors, and lower still in relapsed/refractory patients.

On this clone: Its antigen remains undetermined. The record has no base qualities; no much larger clone is one base away.

The label giving this sample's time point can be read as: cycle 2 day 1 (C2D1) of nivolumab. Every trial patient had relapsed after autologous stem cell transplantation, and cohorts A, B and C differed in prior brentuximab vedotin exposure. The trial cohort included 56 patients with relapsed/refractory classical Hodgkin lymphoma, and each patient had a best overall response of complete response, partial response or progressive disease. In the multi-cohort phase II CheckMate 205 trial, trial patients received single-agent nivolumab. An independent review committee assessed best overall response by applying the 2007 International Working Group response criteria. Trial PBMCs were collected just before the start of nivolumab (C1D1) and during therapy at cycle 2 day 1 and cycle 4 day 1. After peripheral blood was drawn into 8 mL Vacutainer Cell Preparation Tubes, PBMCs were isolated by centrifugation and then cryopreserved.

Measured from the cysteine to the phenylalanine, the CDR3 is 16 residues long. This entry keeps only the CDR3 DNA: 48 bases, framed from base 1. CDR1 and CDR2 are drawn from the germline V gene (reference sequence): LNHDA, SQIVND. V and J are truncated by 1 base and 1 base respectively, leaving an intervening sequence of 11 bases. Genomic DNA was extracted with the Qiagen DNeasy kit from unsorted PBMCs and from negatively selected CD4+ and CD8+ fractions. TCR beta CDR3 regions were amplified by immunoSEQ multiplex PCR using primers annealing to V and J segments. A synthetic immune receptor repertoire was used to minimize amplification bias, and any residual bias was removed computationally once sequencing was done. In the authors' own workflow: Custom Python scripts were used to quantify repertoire diversity as the Shannon entropy index. Unsorted, CD4+ and CD8+ repertoires were analyzed separately, except for combined analyses in which CD4+ and CD8+ sequences were merged in silico. A clone counted as expanded when the clone's frequency after treatment rose at least 2-fold relative to C1D1, and clones undetected at baseline were given a pseudocount of 0.5. Clones with 0 or 1 copy at C1D1 were classified as singleton clones, and clones with 2 or more copies were classified as non-singleton clones. Clones expanded in unsorted samples were annotated as CD4+, CD8+ or unknown by matching protein sequences in sorted samples from the same patient. Wilcoxon tests were applied to paired samples to test diversity changes from C1D1 to C4D1. In its TCRdb copy, this immuneACCESS table keeps in-frame sequences only and misses some clones. Where compared with another copy, unresolved V genes explain less than half of these, and the others have no known cause. V, J and clone size are taken as reported in that table, and D and trimming were inferred from the DNA itself. The sample profile shows approximately 160,000 clones; around 73% of them were found once. In total, the top ten clones hold 7.5% to 10% of the sample.

The receptor comes from a human donor with classical Hodgkin lymphoma. The V and J segments used are TRBV19 and TRBJ1-5; the D gene cannot be resolved reliably. The material sequenced was peripheral blood mononuclear cells (PBMCs), taken before the second cycle of nivolumab. Read as DNA, the sequence is TGTGCCAGTAGTATAGCCAGAGCTTGGAGCAATCAGCCCCAGCATTTT. It encodes CASSIARAWSNQPQHF.